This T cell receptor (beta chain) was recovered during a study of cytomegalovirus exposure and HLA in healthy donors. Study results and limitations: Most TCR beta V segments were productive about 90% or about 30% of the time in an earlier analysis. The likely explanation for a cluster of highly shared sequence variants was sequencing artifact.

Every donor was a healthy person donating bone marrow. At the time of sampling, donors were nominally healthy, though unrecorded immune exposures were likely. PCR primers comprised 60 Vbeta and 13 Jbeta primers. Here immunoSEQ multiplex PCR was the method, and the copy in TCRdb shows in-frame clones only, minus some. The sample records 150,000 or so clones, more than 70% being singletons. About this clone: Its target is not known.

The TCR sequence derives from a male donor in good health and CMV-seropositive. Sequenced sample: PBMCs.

The CDR3 sequence is CASSYRQGGRGEKLFF. DNA for the CDR3: TGTGCCAGTAGTTACCGCCAGGGAGGGAGGGGAGAAAAACTGTTTTTT. This chain joins TRBV19 and TRBJ1-4; a weak D match, TRBD1 (5 bases). The CDR3 has 16 amino acids. Germline loops: CDR1 LNHDA, CDR2 SQIVND (reference sequence). V was shortened by 5 bases and J by 8 bases, with 21 bases between the two germline ends.